The source of this TCR beta chain is a study of response to subunit inactivated influenza vaccine. Findings and caveats of the study: Only a handful of new T cells, the authors suggested, are recruited with each seasonal influenza vaccination.

This CDR3 region has 14 residues. The V end lost 1 base, the J end lost 4 bases, and 13 bases lay between the germline ends. Germline lookup yields CDR1 GTSNPN and CDR2 SVGIG (reference sequence). Turning to this clonotype: Its target is not known.

From the RT-PCR reads, TCRdb called clonotypes with MiXCR, one entry per CDR3 protein. The sample records approximately 300,000 distinct CDR3 sequences, approximately 21% being singletons. The clonotype was recovered from a man aged 50-75 years who received an inactivated influenza vaccine. The starting material was PBMCs from blood, obtained about 20 months after vaccination. This sequence joins TRBV30 and TRBJ1-1; D is unresolved. The CDR3 reads CAWSASWAVTEAFF. The DNA for the CDR3 is TGTGCCTGGAGTGCCTCGTGGGCGGTCACTGAAGCTTTCTTT.